These 17 T cell receptor beta chains came from one sample sequenced in a study of blood T cells in healthy people across ages. Primers used in a second PCR of about 6 to 11 cycles were a sample-barcoded 5' primer and a J-beta primer mix. TCRdb re-derived calls from the 5' RACE reads in MiXCR, one entry per CDR3 protein. The sample lists fewer than 900,000 distinct CDR3 sequences, 43% seen once, with approximately 22% in the top ten. Sequencing was done on a sample of blood. The source of these receptors is a woman aged 55-70 years in good health.

This clonotype has more than one count but fewer than ten. The rearrangement links TRBV5-1 to TRBJ2-7; tentatively, D is TRBD2 (5 bases). Deletions cut 0 bases from V and 2 bases from J, with 9 bases between. This CDR3 has 14 amino acids. From germline, CDR1 is SGHRS and CDR2 YFSETQ. The CDR3 loop reads CASSLDDGTYEQYF. DNA for the CDR3: TGCGCCAGCAGCTTGGACGACGGGACCTACGAGCAGTACTTC.

This clonotype occurred once. This rearrangement joins TRBV6-2 or TRBV6-3 to TRBJ2-2; D is unresolved. V was clipped by 7 bases and J by 4 bases, with 16 bases between them. The CDR3 totals 15 residues. CDR1 MNHEY and CDR2 SVGEGT come from the germline V gene. The CDR3 region has the DNA TGTGCCAGCATTACCGCCGGGCTGCGCACCGGGGAGCTGTTTTTT. Encoded protein: CASITAGLRTGELFF.

This clonotype appeared a single time. The junction shows a germline mismatch at one end, possibly a read error. The rearrangement links TRBV12-3 or TRBV12-4 to TRBJ2-5; D is perhaps TRBD1 (7 bases). The CDR3 is 14 amino acids. The DNA for the CDR3 is TGTGCCAGCAATTTACAGGGGACTCAAGAGACCCAGTACTTC. As protein: CASNLQGTQETQYF.

This clonotype was found a few times. V gene TRBV7-6 combines with J gene TRBJ2-7, with 7 nucleotides matching TRBD2. CDR1 is SGHVS, CDR2 FNYEAQ, per germline. The CDR3 consists of 14 residues. Unmatched junction bases numbered 8, after V lost 6 bases and J lost 3 bases. This chain's CDR3 is CASRVRDYHYEQYF. The CDR3 nucleotides are TGTGCCAGCAGAGTACGGGACTATCACTACGAGCAGTACTTC.

This chain uses TRBV3-1 with TRBJ1-6; D gene unclear. The CDR3 is 14 amino acids. The ends were cut back, 4 bases at V and 7 bases at J, with 11 bases in the middle. Looked up from germline, CDR1 is LGHDT and CDR2 is YNNKEL (reference sequence). CDR3 nucleotide sequence: TGTGCCAGCAGCCGGCGGTTAGGGAATTCACCCCTCCACTTT. Translating gives CASSRRLGNSPLHF. Full variable domain (rest looked up from reference TRBV3-1 and TRBJ1-6): DTAVSQTPKYLVTQMGNDKSIKCEQNLGHDTMYWYKQDSKKFLKIMFSYNNKELIINETVPNRFSPKSPDKAHLNLHINSLELGDSAVYFCASSRRLGNSPLHFGNGTRLTVT.

The chain combines TRBV6-2 or TRBV6-3 with TRBJ2-1, with 8 bases identical to TRBD1. This CDR3 comprises 15 residues. Germline CDR1 MNHEY, CDR2 SVGEGT. Trimming cost V 6 bases and J 4 bases; bases outside gene matches: 8. The CDR3 spells CASRGRGPEYNEQFF. The CDR3 nucleotides are TGTGCCAGCAGGGGCAGGGGGCCGGAATACAATGAGCAGTTCTTC.

This clonotype appeared many times. The chain is built from TRBV15 and TRBJ1-2; D not resolved. The CDR3 runs to 14 residues. Germline V CDR1 and CDR2: LNHNV, YYDKDF (reference sequence). Trimming removed 6 bases at V and 4 bases at J, with 15 bases between. Written as DNA, the CDR3 is TGTGCCACCAGGGAGGGCGGCGATCCCTATGGCTACACCTTC. Translated: CATREGGDPYGYTF. Full variable domain (remainder filled in from reference TRBV15 and TRBJ1-2): DAMVIQNPRYQVTQFGKPVTLSCSQTLNHNVMYWYQQKSSQAPKLLFHYYDKDFNNEADTPDNFQSRRPNTSFCFLDIRSPGLGDTAMYLCATREGGDPYGYTFGSGTRLTVV.

The CDR3 DNA sequence: TGTGCCAGCAGTTCATCCTGGACAGGCGGGCAGACCCAGTACTTC. Amino acids: CASSSSWTGGQTQYF. The chain has TRBV28 and TRBJ2-5, with TRBD1 matching over 7 bases. J lost 6 bases, V lost 4 bases, and 11 bases had no gene match. Per germline, CDR1 MDHEN and CDR2 SYDVKM. The CDR3 loop spans 15 amino acids.

The CDR3 nucleotides read TGCAGTGCGATAGAAAGCAATCAGCCCCAGCATTTT. This codes for CSAIESNQPQHF. The chain links TRBV20-1 to TRBJ1-5; the D is unclear. Germline V gene sequence: CDR1 DFQATT, CDR2 SNEGSKA (reference sequence). This CDR3 spans 12 amino acids. The ends were cut back, 6 bases at V and 1 base at J, with 7 bases in the middle.

Concerning this clonotype itself: Relative to the germline gene, one junction end is altered; a read error may explain this. The gene calls are TRBV28 and TRBJ2-7; a weak D match, TRBD1 (5 bases). The CDR3 is made up of 16 amino acids. Germline V gives CDR1 MDHEN, CDR2 SYDVKM. The CDR3 loop reads CASRAGWGRSSDEQYF. DNA of the CDR3: TGTGCCAGCAGGGCCGGTTGGGGCCGATCCTCCGACGAGCAGTACTTC.

The gene calls are TRBV5-1 and TRBJ2-1; 8 bases map to TRBD2. Unmatched junction bases numbered 13, after V lost 4 bases and J lost 7 bases. This CDR3 has 16 residues. CDR1 is SGHRS, CDR2 YFSETQ, per germline. The CDR3, as DNA: TGCGCCAGCAGCCTGAGAACGGGGGGGCCGGGAAATGAGCAGTTCTTC. It encodes CASSLRTGGPGNEQFF.

This clonotype has a handful of counts. This may be a read error, as it is one base from a much larger clone. The V gene is TRBV5-1, the J gene TRBJ1-5, with 8 bases matching TRBD1. With V trimmed by 4 bases and J by 4 bases, 7 bases remained unmatched. Germline-derived CDR1 and CDR2 are SGHRS and YFSETQ. CDR3 length: 15 residues. The CDR3 DNA reads as TGCGCCAGCAGCGGCGGACAGGGCCCTAATCAGCCCCAGCATTTT. It translates to CASSGGQGPNQPQHF. Looking up the rest from reference TRBV5-1 and TRBJ1-5 gives the full variable domain: KAGVTQTPRYLIKTRGQQVTLSCSPISGHRSVSWYQQTPGQGLQFLFEYFSETQRNKGNFPGRFSGRQFSNSRSEMNVSTLELGDSALYLCASSGGQGPNQPQHFGDGTRLSIL.

For the CDR3, the DNA is TGTGCCAGCAGCCCCCTTCGGCTAGCGGGAGCCCGGGGTGGAGATACGCAGTATTTT. Its protein is CASSPLRLAGARGGDTQYF. The V call is TRBV3-1, the J call TRBJ2-3; 10 bases line up with TRBD2. CDR3 length: 19 residues. CDR1 and CDR2 from the germline V gene are LGHDT and YNNKEL (reference sequence). J was trimmed by 5 bases and V by 4 bases; bases with no gene match: 18.

This clonotype was counted between two and nine times. The gene calls are TRBV9 and TRBJ2-7; the D is unclear. V lost 0 bases and J lost 1, with 8 bases in between. The germline CDR1 and CDR2 sequences are SGDLS and YYNGEE. The CDR3 totals 14 residues. The CDR3 region has the DNA TGTGCCAGCAGCGTAGGGCAGGCGTCCTACGAGCAGTACTTC. This sequence encodes CASSVGQASYEQYF.

The chain combines TRBV6-2 or TRBV6-3 with TRBJ2-5, with D uncertain. The J call is uncertain, as TRBJ2-7 better fits the DNA end. The CDR3 spans 13 residues. CDR1 is MNHEY and CDR2 is SVGEGT in the germline V gene. The CDR3 loop reads CASSYQFTYEQYF. DNA for the CDR3: TGTGCCAGCAGTTACCAATTTACCTACGAGCAGTACTTC.

A word on this clonotype: Compared with germline, one end of the junction differs, possibly owing to a read error. This chain joins TRBV5-1 and TRBJ2-1, with D unclear. Germline V gives CDR1 SGHRS, CDR2 YFSETQ. The CDR3 is made up of 11 amino acids. DNA for the CDR3: TGCGCCAGCAGCACCCAGAATGGGCAGTTCTTC. Encoded protein: CASSTQNGQFF.

The CDR3 sequence: CASSPPGGPQETQYF. In nucleotides, the CDR3 is TGTGCCAGCAGCCCGCCCGGCGGGCCCCAAGAGACCCAGTACTTC. The chain couples TRBV6-2 or TRBV6-3 to TRBJ2-5; a weak D match, TRBD2 (5 bases). Germline lookup yields CDR1 MNHEY and CDR2 SVGEGT. The CDR3 has 15 amino acids. Trimming stripped 6 bases from V and 1 base from J, with 15 bases between.